This T cell receptor (beta chain) was obtained from a study of T-cell reconstitution after alpha-beta-depleted transplantation in children. CDR3 length: 15 amino acids. Trimming took 5 bases from V and 0 from J, leaving 14 bases between them. Germline CDR1 reads SEHNR; CDR2 reads FQNEAQ (reference sequence). Preparing the TCRbeta library involved the use of unique molecular identifiers. From the PCR reads, TCRdb called clonotypes with MiXCR, one entry per CDR3 protein. The sample includes about 200,000 distinct CDR3 sequences, less than 15% of them seen just once. At least ten counts were recorded for this clonotype.

This TCR was recovered from a human donor who donated a stem cell graft to a child with acute lymphoblastic leukemia. Sequencing used PBMCs from the stem cell graft donor, obtained from the stem cell graft. The chain couples TRBV7-9 to TRBJ2-7, with D possibly TRBD2 on 6 matching bases. CDR3 protein: CASSPGRSHSYEQYF. The CDR3 DNA follows: TGTGCCAGCAGCCCCGGGAGAAGTCACTCCTACGAGCAGTACTTC.